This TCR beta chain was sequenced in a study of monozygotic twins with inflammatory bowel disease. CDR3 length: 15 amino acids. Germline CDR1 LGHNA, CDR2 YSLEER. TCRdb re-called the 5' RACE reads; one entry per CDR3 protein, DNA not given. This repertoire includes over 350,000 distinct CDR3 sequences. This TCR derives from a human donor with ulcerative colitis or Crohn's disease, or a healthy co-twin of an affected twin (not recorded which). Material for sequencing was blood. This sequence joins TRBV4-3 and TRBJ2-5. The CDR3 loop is CASSQDRQQQETQYF.